The present entry profiles one T cell receptor (beta chain) with its context. This record comes from a study of blood T cell repertoires in COVID-19. The wider study: Sources were T cells, B-cell-depleted T cells, or PBMCs; the material itself was cDNA or gDNA.

Germline CDR1 is LNHDA and CDR2 is SQIVND (reference sequence). The CDR3 extends over 15 amino acids. Trimming removed 0 bases from V and 2 bases from J; junction bases left unmatched: 3. Clinical histories supplied by participants themselves formed the basis of cohort assignment. The data were produced by immunoSEQ multiplex PCR, yet TCRdb's version contains in-frame clones alone and is incomplete. The data show hundreds of thousands of clones, around 87% seen once. The sample consisted of PBMCs or T cells enriched from blood (not recorded which). The chain couples TRBV19 to TRBJ2-7; 8 positions match TRBD1. This TCR was recovered from a woman in her forties with acute COVID-19. In nucleotides, the CDR3 is TGTGCCAGTAGTATAGATGGGACAGGACCCTACGAGCAGTACTTC. It codes for CASSIDGTGPYEQYF. The full variable domain, completed using reference TRBV19 and TRBJ2-7, is DGGITQSPKYLFRKEGQNVTLSCEQNLNHDAMYWYRQDPGQGLRLIYYSQIVNDFQKGDIAEGYSVSREKKESFPLTVTSAQKNPTAFYLCASSIDGTGPYEQYFGPGTRLTVT.